The sequence of this TCR beta chain was determined in a study of blood T cells in healthy people across ages. Together with a sample-barcoded 5' primer, a J-beta primer mix was included in a second PCR lasting about 6 to 12 cycles. The template-switch adaptor was a 5' adaptor with 12 random nucleotides. It tagged each cDNA molecule. Per sample, CDR3-containing paired-end reads numbered at least 2.5 million. TCRdb called the 5' RACE reads again in MiXCR, with one record for every CDR3 protein. The table has 650,000 to 800,000 distinct CDR3 sequences, roughly 44% seen once; the top ten hold 15% to 25%. Germline CDR1 and CDR2: MGHDK and SYGVNS. CDR3 length equals 16 residues. Trimming took 4 bases from V and 7 from J; bases not matched to a gene: 10.

This receptor was obtained from a man between 60 and 75 years old in good health. The J gene is TRBJ2-3, the V gene TRBV25-1; TRBD2 matches at 11 bases. Sequencing used blood. The CDR3 sequence is CASSVSPSGGPYTQYF. Written as DNA, the CDR3 is TGTGCCAGCAGTGTCTCCCCTAGCGGGGGGCCATATACGCAGTATTTT.